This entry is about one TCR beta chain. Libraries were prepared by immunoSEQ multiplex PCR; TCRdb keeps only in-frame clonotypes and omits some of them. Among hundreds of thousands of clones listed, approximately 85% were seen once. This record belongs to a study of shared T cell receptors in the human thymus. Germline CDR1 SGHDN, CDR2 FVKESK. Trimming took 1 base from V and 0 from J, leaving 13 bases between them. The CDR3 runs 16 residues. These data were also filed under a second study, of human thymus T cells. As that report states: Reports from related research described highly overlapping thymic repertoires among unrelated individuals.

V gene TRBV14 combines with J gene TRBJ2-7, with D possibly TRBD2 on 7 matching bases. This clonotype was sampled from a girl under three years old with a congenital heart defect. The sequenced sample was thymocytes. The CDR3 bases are TGTGCCAGCAGCCAAGCGAAGGGGGGGAGCTCCTACGAGCAGTACTTC. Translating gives CASSQAKGGSSYEQYF.